The clone carrying this T cell receptor (beta chain) was observed a handful of times. Its antigen remains unknown. MiXCR, run by TCRdb on the RT-PCR reads, gives a single entry per CDR3 protein. The sample yields approximately 480,000 distinct CDR3 sequences, approximately 11% seen once. The CDR3 runs to 16 residues. Germline CDR1 is SGHVS and CDR2 is FQNEAQ. V was pared by 4 bases and J by 6 bases, with 13 bases of the junction left unmatched. This sample is part of a study of response to subunit inactivated influenza vaccine. Findings and caveats of the study: Few new T cells, the authors suggested, are recruited by each seasonal influenza vaccination.

V and J are TRBV7-8 and TRBJ2-3; TRBD2 matches at 7 bases. This sequence originates from a man aged 45-65 years who received an inactivated influenza vaccine. The starting material was PBMCs from blood, obtained 45 days after vaccination. CDR3 DNA: TGTGCCAGCAGCTCGCGACTAGCCGAAAACCACGATACGCAGTATTTT. The encoded protein is CASSSRLAENHDTQYF. Full variable domain (remainder filled in from reference TRBV7-8 and TRBJ2-3): GAGVSQSPRYKVAKRGQDVALRCDPISGHVSLFWYQQALGQGPEFLTYFQNEAQLDKSGLPSDRFFAERPEGSVSTLKIQRTQQEDSAVYLCASSSRLAENHDTQYFGPGTRLTVL.